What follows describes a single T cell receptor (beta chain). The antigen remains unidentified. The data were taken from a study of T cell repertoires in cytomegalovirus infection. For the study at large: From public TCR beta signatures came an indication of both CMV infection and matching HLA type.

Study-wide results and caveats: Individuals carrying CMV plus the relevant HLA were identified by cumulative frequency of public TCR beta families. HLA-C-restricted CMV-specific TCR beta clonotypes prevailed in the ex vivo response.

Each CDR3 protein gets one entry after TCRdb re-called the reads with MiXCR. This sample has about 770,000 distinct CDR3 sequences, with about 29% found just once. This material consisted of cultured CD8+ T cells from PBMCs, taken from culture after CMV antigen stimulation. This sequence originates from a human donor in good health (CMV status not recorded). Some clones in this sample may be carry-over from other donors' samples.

The CDR3 DNA sequence: TGTGCCAGCAGTCCCCGGGACATAAAAGCCAAAAACATTCAGTACTTC. This sequence encodes CASSPRDIKAKNIQYF. The V and J genes are TRBV28 and TRBJ2-4, with D perhaps TRBD1 (6 bases). Germline V lookup: CDR1 MDHEN, CDR2 SYDVKM. The CDR3 covers 16 residues. The V and J ends lost 5 bases and 0 bases respectively, with 14 bases between them.